This TCR beta chain was recorded in a study of metastatic and nonmetastatic thyroid tumors. Turning to the study itself: Repertoire data that came from the blood and tumor or nodule tissue of malignant and benign thyroid patients were compared. Whole-study findings and limits: Malignant thyroid tumors reportedly exceeded benign nodules significantly in TCR beta diversity, with the difference appearing in blood and tumor.

Each patient came to thyroid surgery without any prior treatment (of any kind). Authors' methods: A classifier for distant metastasis in papillary thyroid cancer was constructed using CDR3 differences observed across clinicopathological groups. MiXCR re-clonotyped the PCR reads for TCRdb. TCRdb assigned the V and J calls; the authors' analysis was not used. Counted here are roughly 40,000 clones, approximately 17% occurring once; the ten biggest clones make up approximately 13%. CDR1 and CDR2 from the germline V gene are SEHNR and FQNEAQ (reference sequence). The CDR3 length is 12 residues. This clone is a singleton in its sample. Its antigen is not identified. Germline and junction disagree at one end, which may indicate a read error.

Sequencing used tumor tissue. The sequence derives from a female donor with papillary thyroid cancer or a benign thyroid nodule (not recorded which). Some clones in this sample may be carry-over from other donors' samples. The chain carries TRBV7-9 and TRBJ2-1; 9 bases line up with TRBD1. The CDR3 sequence is CASTDNRGRGIF. The CDR3 nucleotides are TGTGCCAGCACCGATAACAGGGGGCGAGGAATCTTC.